Each of the 30 T cell receptor beta chains below was sequenced from the same sample in a study of blood T cell repertoires in COVID-19. The repertoire was sequenced with immunoSEQ multiplex PCR; TCRdb's copy has only in-frame clones and lacks some. The table lists about 270,000 clones, about nine tenths of them singletons. Sequenced input: peripheral blood. The receptors come from a person aged 18-35 years with COVID-19, enrolled during active disease.

Only one count was recorded for this clone. V and J are TRBV24-1 and TRBJ2-1; a weak D match, TRBD1 (6 bases). The germline CDR1 and CDR2 sequences are KGHDR and SFDVKD. This CDR3 region has 14 residues. V lost 4 bases and J lost 9, with 15 bases in between. CDR3 protein: CATSDLGRGGEQFF. The CDR3 bases are TGTGCCACCAGTGACCTGGGGCGAGGGGGTGAGCAGTTCTTC.

V and J are TRBV28 and TRBJ1-2; 7 bases align to TRBD1. V lost 6 bases, J lost 2 bases, and 3 bases stayed unmatched. This CDR3 region has 13 residues. Germline-derived CDR1 and CDR2 are MDHEN and SYDVKM. The CDR3 sequence is CASRTTGNYGYTF. The CDR3 DNA reads TGTGCCAGCAGGACGACAGGGAACTATGGCTACACCTTC.

This chain uses TRBV12-3 or TRBV12-4 with TRBJ1-5; unclear D gene. Trimming pared 3 bases from V and 2 bases from J, leaving 5 bases between. There are 13 residues in the CDR3. The CDR3 DNA reads TGTGCCAGCAGTTTGAGTGGCAATCAGCCCCAGCATTTT. Translated: CASSLSGNQPQHF.

The chain links TRBV4-1 to TRBJ1-4; perhaps TRBD1 as D (6 bases). The CDR3 length is 16 residues. V lost 5 bases and J lost 0, with 13 bases in between. The germline CDR1 and CDR2 sequences are MGHRA and YSYEKL. The CDR3: CASSFRTVATNEKLFF. CDR3 nucleotides: TGCGCCAGCAGCTTCCGGACAGTTGCAACTAATGAAAAACTGTTTTTT.

The chain recombines TRBV2 with TRBJ1-6; D not certain. In germline, CDR1 is SNHLY, CDR2 FYNNEI. V shed 6 bases and J shed 0 bases, with 9 bases lying between them. This CDR3 contains 15 residues. CDR3 DNA sequence: TGTGCCAGCAGAATGAGTAGCTCCTATAATTCACCCCTCCACTTT. This translates into CASRMSSSYNSPLHF.

CDR3: CASSEAAAGDNYGYTF. CDR3 nucleotides: TGTGCCAGCAGTGAAGCGGCCGCGGGAGACAACTATGGCTACACCTTC. This chain links TRBV6-1 with TRBJ1-2; D is undetermined. The CDR3 extends over 16 amino acids. Between the trimmed V and J ends, which lost 0 bases and 2 bases, there was a span of 13 bases. Germline CDR1 is MNHNS and CDR2 is SASEGT.

The chain couples TRBV5-4 to TRBJ2-5, with TRBD2 as a possible D gene (5 bases). This CDR3 comprises 15 residues. V was clipped by 0 bases and J by 2 bases, with 11 bases between them. Germline lookup yields CDR1 SGHNT and CDR2 YYREEE (reference sequence). CDR3 in amino acids: CASSLGGEWQETQYF. The DNA for the CDR3 is TGTGCCAGCAGCTTGGGGGGAGAGTGGCAAGAGACCCAGTACTTC.

The J gene is TRBJ2-3, the V gene TRBV2; 9 bases match TRBD2. The germline V gene encodes CDR1 SNHLY and CDR2 FYNNEI. Trimming took 3 bases from V and 3 from J; bases not matched to a gene: 7. This CDR3 spans 16 amino acids. The chain's CDR3 is CASSDRLAGETDTQYF. Written as DNA, the CDR3 is TGTGCCAGCAGTGATAGGTTAGCGGGAGAAACAGATACGCAGTATTTT.

The CDR3 loop is CASSLSGVGNEQYF. For the CDR3, the DNA is TGTGCCAGCAGTTTATCCGGGGTTGGGAACGAGCAGTACTTC. The chain couples TRBV27 to TRBJ2-7, with D maybe TRBD2 (5 bases). Germline V gene data show CDR1 as MNHEY and CDR2 as SMNVEV (reference sequence). The CDR3 sequence is 14 residues long. V was shortened by 0 bases and J by 5 bases, with 11 bases between the two germline ends.

This clone was counted between two and nine times. The J gene is TRBJ2-3, the V gene TRBV7-9, with D possibly TRBD1 on 5 matching bases. Germline-derived CDR1 and CDR2 are SEHNR and FQNEAQ (reference sequence). The CDR3 covers 13 residues. Trimming pared 2 bases from V and 3 bases from J, leaving 6 bases between. CDR3 coding DNA: TGTGCCAGCAGCTTATCAGGGACAGATACGCAGTATTTT. The encoded protein is CASSLSGTDTQYF.

The chain has TRBV27 and TRBJ2-7; D might be TRBD1 (5 bases). From germline, CDR1 is MNHEY and CDR2 SMNVEV (reference sequence). The V and J ends lost 3 bases and 6 bases respectively, with 9 bases between them. CDR3 length equals 12 residues. CDR3 coding DNA: TGTGCCAGCAGTTTGTTGGGGCGCGAGCAGTACTTC. Translating gives CASSLLGREQYF.

This clone showed up just once. The chain uses TRBV6-5 and TRBJ1-2; D is perhaps TRBD1 (6 bases). The V gene's germline CDR1 is MNHEY and CDR2 SVGAGI. Trimming shortened V by 4 bases and J by 5 bases, and 8 bases separated the two germline ends. The CDR3 has 12 residues. The DNA of the CDR3 is TGTGCCAGCAGTTCTACAGGGTATGGCTACACCTTC. As protein: CASSSTGYGYTF.

J is TRBJ1-5 and V is TRBV10-3; D remains unclear. This CDR3 comprises 17 residues. Per germline, CDR1 ENHRY and CDR2 SYGVKD. V shed 0 bases and J shed 9 bases, with 21 bases lying between them. CDR3 region: CAISESGVLGGLGPQHF. CDR3 in DNA: TGTGCCATCAGTGAGTCGGGTGTTTTGGGAGGATTAGGGCCCCAGCATTTT.

This chain uses TRBV7-9 with TRBJ2-2, with 8 bases that match TRBD1. The germline V gene has CDR1 SEHNR and CDR2 FQNEAQ (reference sequence). There are 15 residues in the CDR3. J was trimmed by 1 base and V by 5 bases; bases with no gene match: 3. This chain's CDR3 is CASSEGTGNTGELFF. Here the CDR3 DNA reads TGTGCCAGCAGCGAGGGGACAGGGAACACCGGGGAGCTGTTTTTT.

V usage is TRBV9 and J usage is TRBJ2-2; D may be TRBD2 (7 bases). The V end lost 4 bases, the J end lost 4 bases, and 17 bases lay between the germline ends. This CDR3 region has 16 residues. Germline-derived CDR1 and CDR2 are SGDLS and YYNGEE. The CDR3 loop is CASSSRGGVGTGELFF. CDR3 nucleotides: TGTGCCAGCAGCTCCAGAGGGGGGGTGGGCACCGGGGAGCTGTTTTTT.

The chain couples TRBV7-2 to TRBJ2-1; D call uncertain. This CDR3 has 16 residues. In germline, CDR1 is SGHTA, CDR2 FQGNSA. V dropped 1 base and J dropped 0 bases, with 10 bases sitting between them. CDR3 residues: CASSLEAMSSYNEQFF. In DNA, the CDR3 is TGTGCCAGCAGCTTAGAAGCGATGAGCTCCTACAATGAGCAGTTCTTC.

V usage is TRBV24-1 and J usage is TRBJ2-1; 9 bases are a match to TRBD2. CDR3 length equals 16 residues. V trimming: 4 bases; J trimming: 4 bases; junction bases outside the gene matches: 7. Germline V gene data show CDR1 as KGHDR and CDR2 as SFDVKD. The CDR3 reads CATSDLTSGLYNEQFF. The CDR3, as DNA: TGTGCCACCAGTGACTTGACTAGCGGACTTTACAATGAGCAGTTCTTC.

The chain employs TRBV6-4 and TRBJ1-2; D perhaps matches TRBD1 (6 bases). The V and J ends lost 6 bases and 8 bases respectively, with 16 bases between them. The CDR3 length is 13 residues. CDR1 and CDR2 from the germline V gene are MRHNA and SNTAGT. Here the CDR3 DNA reads TGTGCCAGCAGCAAAACAGGGTCAGACGGCTACACCTTC. This codes for CASSKTGSDGYTF.

The chain joins TRBV6-5 to TRBJ2-1, with D hard to call. Trimming left V 4 bases short and J 8 bases short, with 15 bases between. The CDR3 has 14 amino acids. CDR1 and CDR2 from the germline V gene are MNHEY and SVGAGI. In nucleotides, the CDR3 is TGTGCCAGCAGTTCGGGTTTGGGTCCGTATGAGCAGTTCTTC. This encodes CASSSGLGPYEQFF.

This chain connects TRBV4-1 to TRBJ2-2, with no clear D. The CDR3 is 14 residues long. V was shortened by 0 bases and J by 6 bases, with 8 bases between the two germline ends. Germline CDR1 reads MGHRA; CDR2 reads YSYEKL. The CDR3 DNA reads as TGCGCCAGCAGCCAAGAGTTTGCGGCCGGGGAGCTGTTTTTT. As protein: CASSQEFAAGELFF.

This clone has just one count. J is TRBJ2-5 and V is TRBV7-9; D perhaps matches TRBD1 (5 bases). Germline V gives CDR1 SEHNR, CDR2 FQNEAQ (reference sequence). The CDR3 has 13 residues. The germline V and J ends were trimmed by 3 bases and 2 bases, with 7 bases remaining between them. This CDR3 is CASSLGLQETQYF. CDR3 coding DNA: TGTGCCAGCAGCTTGGGGCTTCAAGAGACCCAGTACTTC.

The chain combines TRBV5-6 with TRBJ2-4; 7 nucleotides agree with TRBD1. Trimming removed 4 bases from V and 6 bases from J; junction bases left unmatched: 7. In germline, CDR1 is SGHDT, CDR2 YYEEEE. This CDR3 contains 14 residues. CDR3 in amino acids: CASSPGQVTNIQYF. The CDR3 coding sequence is TGTGCCAGCAGCCCTGGACAGGTCACAAACATTCAGTACTTC.

The genes are TRBV28 and TRBJ2-3, with 7 positions matching TRBD1. V was clipped by 6 bases and J by 3 bases; unmatched bases: 6. This CDR3 contains 14 residues. Germline CDR1 is MDHEN and CDR2 is SYDVKM. The CDR3 region has the DNA TGTGCCAGCAGAGCCGGGACAGTAACAGATACGCAGTATTTT. Encoded protein: CASRAGTVTDTQYF.

The rearrangement uses TRBV28 and TRBJ1-5; D uncertain. Trimming pared 5 bases from V and 5 bases from J, leaving 7 bases between. The CDR3 has 12 residues. Germline lookup yields CDR1 MDHEN and CDR2 SYDVKM. In nucleotides, the CDR3 is TGTGCCAGCAGTCTCCTTTATCAGCCCCAGCATTTT. It codes for CASSLLYQPQHF.

This clone was observed a single time. The rearrangement joins TRBV7-6 to TRBJ1-1, with D tentatively TRBD1 (5 bases). Trimming removed 0 bases from V and 0 bases from J, with 8 bases in between. This CDR3 comprises 15 residues. In germline, CDR1 is SGHVS, CDR2 FNYEAQ. The CDR3 DNA reads as TGTGCCAGCAGCTTAGCCCCGGACATGAACACTGAAGCTTTCTTT. Translating gives CASSLAPDMNTEAFF.

The chain recombines TRBV15 with TRBJ2-3, with TRBD2 matching over 11 bases. The CDR3 is made up of 18 amino acids. V shed 0 bases and J 4 bases; nucleotides not matched to a gene: 9. Germline CDR1 and CDR2: LNHNV and YYDKDF (reference sequence). CDR3 coding DNA: TGTGCCACCAGCAGAGAGGGGTCGACTAGCGGGATACCAGATACGCAGTATTTT. Amino acids: CATSREGSTSGIPDTQYF.

This chain links TRBV19 with TRBJ2-3; maybe TRBD1 (5 bases). Germline V CDR1 and CDR2: LNHDA, SQIVND (reference sequence). The CDR3 runs 15 residues. Trimming left V 5 bases short and J 1 base short, with 13 bases between. CDR3 nucleotides: TGTGCCAGTAGTGTCCAGGGATCCCGCACAGATACGCAGTATTTT. It is translated as CASSVQGSRTDTQYF. The full variable domain, completed using reference TRBV19 and TRBJ2-3, is DGGITQSPKYLFRKEGQNVTLSCEQNLNHDAMYWYRQDPGQGLRLIYYSQIVNDFQKGDIAEGYSVSREKKESFPLTVTSAQKNPTAFYLCASSVQGSRTDTQYFGPGTRLTVL.

The chain couples TRBV12-3 or TRBV12-4 to TRBJ2-2; D unresolved. The CDR3 length is 12 residues. V shed 7 bases and J shed 7 bases, with 10 bases lying between them. The CDR3 DNA is TGTGCCAGCAACCGTAGAGGCGGGGAGCTGTTTTTT. It specifies CASNRRGGELFF.

With respect to this clone: The junction differs from germline at one of its ends, possibly a read error. The CDR3 bases are TGTGCCAGCAGTTACGATCTTGGACAGGGGAACTTC. Translation: CASSYDLGQGNF. The genes are TRBV12-3 or TRBV12-4 and TRBJ2-7, with TRBD1 matching 9 bases. CDR3 length: 12 residues.

This clone was counted only a few times. This chain connects TRBV21-1 to TRBJ2-7; the table names TRBD2, a call not compared with the DNA. TRBV21-1 is recorded as a pseudogene. The CDR3 is 16 amino acids. CDR3 in amino acids: CASSNTFSGRAYEQYF. The DNA for the CDR3 is TGTGCCAGCAGCAATACATTTAGCGGGAGAGCCTACGAGCAGTACTTC.